This T cell receptor (beta chain) was recovered during a study of shared clonotypes between healthy human individuals. Overall study findings and caveats: Naive subsets generally exceeded memory subsets in estimated richness. Generation probabilities were higher for clonotypes shared across all four sorted-subset donors than for unshared ones.

With respect to this clone: Its antigen is still unknown.

Clones were read by immunoSEQ multiplex PCR, and TCRdb kept only the in-frame ones, dropping some. Of millions of clones listed, about 92% are singletons. The source of this sequence is a man younger than 35 in good health. Some clones in this sample may be carry-over from other donors' samples. The sequencing input was naive CD4+ T cells from PBMCs. As to subset: CD45RA+ positively selected.

CDR3 protein: CASSVRPWGSGSPREQYF. The CDR3 DNA reads as TGTGCCAGCAGTGTCCGCCCCTGGGGATCGGGGTCCCCGAGGGAGCAGTACTTC. The chain has TRBV2 and TRBJ2-7; tentative D call: TRBD2 (5 bases). Germline CDR1 SNHLY, CDR2 FYNNEI. This CDR3 is built from 18 residues. Trimming cost V 4 bases and J 7 bases, with 29 bases left between them.